A selection of T cell receptor beta chains follows, all from one sample in a study of shared clonotypes between healthy human individuals. Only in-frame clones appear in the TCRdb table, and some are missing; sequencing was by immunoSEQ multiplex PCR. The sample shows 2 million to 2.5 million clones, roughly 93% of them seen only once. Sequencing was done on a sample of naive CD4+ T cells from PBMCs. The receptors stem from a man aged 18 to 35 in good health. Some clones in this sample may be carry-over from other donors' samples. CDR3s include the opening cysteine and the closing phenylalanine or tryptophan. A D gene is named only where the DNA matches it firmly. Expanded clones are given a class, and other clones once, few, many or no size at all.

clone_size: few; v_call: TRBV28; d_call: .; j_call: TRBJ1-1; cdr3_aa: CAITGSETEAFF; cdr3_nt: TGTGCCATCACAGGGTCGGAGACTGAAGCTTTCTTT
clone_size: .; v_call: TRBV10-3; d_call: .; j_call: TRBJ2-7; cdr3_aa: CAISRQGGYEQYF; cdr3_nt: TGTGCCATCAGTCGGCAGGGCGGGTACGAGCAGTACTTC
clone_size: .; v_call: TRBV28; d_call: TRBD2; j_call: TRBJ2-3; cdr3_aa: CASSTRRLAGMADTQYF; cdr3_nt: TGTGCCAGCAGCACCCGCCGGCTAGCGGGAATGGCAGATACGCAGTATTTT
clone_size: few; v_call: TRBV5-1; d_call: TRBD1; j_call: TRBJ1-5; cdr3_aa: CASSLNTGDQPQHF; cdr3_nt: TGCGCCAGCAGCTTGAACACAGGGGATCAGCCCCAGCATTTT
clone_size: .; v_call: TRBV11-2; d_call: .; j_call: TRBJ1-3; cdr3_aa: CASGGRGRNPGNTIYF; cdr3_nt: TGTGCCAGCGGCGGAAGGGGAAGAAACCCTGGAAACACCATATATTTT
clone_size: .; v_call: TRBV2; d_call: .; j_call: TRBJ2-7; cdr3_aa: CASSYFTRQLTGNEQYF; cdr3_nt: TGTGCCAGCAGTTATTTCACCCGACAGCTGACGGGAAACGAGCAGTACTTC
clone_size: once; v_call: TRBV11-2; d_call: TRBD1; j_call: TRBJ1-2; cdr3_aa: CASSPDRGDGYTF; cdr3_nt: TGTGCCAGCAGCCCTGACAGGGGGGATGGCTACACCTTC
clone_size: .; v_call: TRBV19; d_call: .; j_call: TRBJ1-1; cdr3_aa: CASSIVRQQNTEAFF; cdr3_nt: TGTGCCAGTAGTATAGTTAGACAGCAGAACACTGAAGCTTTCTTT
clone_size: .; v_call: TRBV7-2; d_call: TRBD2; j_call: TRBJ2-1; cdr3_aa: CASSFAGTSGNEQFF; cdr3_nt: TGTGCCAGCAGCTTTGCCGGGACTAGCGGGAATGAGCAGTTCTTC
clone_size: .; v_call: TRBV19; d_call: .; j_call: TRBJ2-5; cdr3_aa: CASTPGARRGQETQYF; cdr3_nt: TGTGCCAGTACTCCCGGGGCAAGAAGGGGGCAAGAGACCCAGTACTTC
clone_size: .; v_call: TRBV7-6; d_call: TRBD1; j_call: TRBJ1-4; cdr3_aa: CASSLGGQGGEKLFF; cdr3_nt: TGTGCCAGCAGCTTAGGGGGACAGGGAGGTGAAAAACTGTTTTTT
clone_size: .; v_call: TRBV28; d_call: .; j_call: TRBJ1-3; cdr3_aa: CASLDIGNTIYF; cdr3_nt: TGTGCCAGCCTAGATATCGGAAACACCATATATTTT
clone_size: .; v_call: TRBV5-1; d_call: TRBD1; j_call: TRBJ2-3; cdr3_aa: CASSFLTGSTDTQYF; cdr3_nt: TGCGCCAGCAGCTTCCTGACAGGGAGCACAGATACGCAGTATTTT
clone_size: .; v_call: TRBV5-6; d_call: .; j_call: TRBJ1-2; cdr3_aa: CASSLQNNYGYTF; cdr3_nt: TGTGCCAGCAGCTTACAGAATAACTATGGCTACACCTTC
clone_size: .; v_call: TRBV5-1; d_call: .; j_call: TRBJ2-7; cdr3_aa: CASSYRRKNYEQYF; cdr3_nt: TGCGCCAGCAGCTACAGACGGAAGAACTACGAGCAGTACTTC
clone_size: .; v_call: TRBV5-6; d_call: TRBD1; j_call: TRBJ1-5; cdr3_aa: CASSVRGLSQPQHF; cdr3_nt: TGTGCCAGCAGCGTCAGGGGGCTGAGTCAGCCCCAGCATTTT
clone_size: .; v_call: TRBV6-6; d_call: .; j_call: TRBJ2-3; cdr3_aa: CASSPRWKPGTDTQYF; cdr3_nt: TGTGCCAGCAGTCCACGGTGGAAGCCTGGCACAGATACGCAGTATTTT
clone_size: few; v_call: TRBV29-1; d_call: .; j_call: TRBJ1-1; cdr3_aa: CSVGHLNTEAFF; cdr3_nt: TGCAGCGTTGGACACTTAAACACTGAAGCTTTCTTT
clone_size: .; v_call: TRBV19; d_call: TRBD2; j_call: TRBJ2-1; cdr3_aa: CASSPLGGFLAGSNNEQFF; cdr3_nt: TGTGCCAGTAGTCCCCTGGGGGGATTTCTAGCGGGTTCCAACAATGAGCAGTTCTTC
clone_size: .; v_call: TRBV7-9; d_call: .; j_call: TRBJ1-5; cdr3_aa: CASSPISTARGQPQHF; cdr3_nt: TGTGCCAGCAGCCCAATTTCAACAGCTCGCGGTCAGCCCCAGCATTTT
clone_size: .; v_call: TRBV5-4; d_call: .; j_call: TRBJ1-2; cdr3_aa: CASSRGPGSDGYTF; cdr3_nt: TGTGCCAGCAGCCGGGGGCCAGGGAGCGATGGCTACACCTTC
clone_size: .; v_call: TRBV25-1; d_call: .; j_call: TRBJ1-2; cdr3_aa: CASSESGPPLGGYTF; cdr3_nt: TGTGCCAGCAGTGAGTCGGGACCTCCCCTGGGGGGCTACACCTTC
clone_size: .; v_call: TRBV11-3; d_call: TRBD1; j_call: TRBJ2-2; cdr3_aa: CASSHRGANTGELFF; cdr3_nt: TGTGCCAGCAGCCACAGGGGCGCGAACACCGGGGAGCTGTTTTTT